The 21 T cell receptor beta chains below were found in one sample sequenced in a study of cytomegalovirus exposure and HLA in healthy donors. Primers included in the PCR were 60 Vbeta and 13 Jbeta primers. Data came from immunoSEQ multiplex PCR; TCRdb stores just in-frame clones and leaves some out. The profile shows 140,000 or so clones, 70% to 85% of them singletons. The source material was PBMCs. These receptors were collected from a woman aged 60-75 years in good health and CMV-seropositive.

The chain is built from TRBV18 and TRBJ1-1, with D tentatively TRBD1 (6 bases). Trimming left V 3 bases short and J 9 bases short, with 11 bases between. This CDR3 contains 12 residues. The germline V gene encodes CDR1 KGHSH and CDR2 LQKENI. CDR3 DNA: TGTGCCAGCTCACCGGGGGCTGAGAAAGCTTTCTTT. Amino acids: CASSPGAEKAFF.

This clone was counted a single time. The V and J genes are TRBV6-5 and TRBJ2-2, with 10 bases matching TRBD2. Germline CDR1 and CDR2: MNHEY and SVGAGI. The CDR3 consists of 15 residues. The trim removed 7 bases at V and 6 bases at J, leaving 8 bases unmatched. CDR3 bases: TGTGCCAGCAAAGCGGGGGGGAGAATTGCCGGGGAGCTGTTTTTT. Encoded protein: CASKAGGRIAGELFF.

The chain links TRBV9 to TRBJ2-2; D unclear. The CDR3 runs to 13 residues. Per germline, CDR1 SGDLS and CDR2 YYNGEE. V lost 4 bases, J lost 6 bases, and 10 bases lay in between. This CDR3 reads CASSPQVAGELFF. The CDR3 DNA reads TGTGCCAGCAGCCCCCAGGTGGCCGGGGAGCTGTTTTTT.

This sequence joins TRBV5-1 and TRBJ2-7; 14 positions agree with TRBD2. The ends lost 0 bases at V and 1 base at J; junction bases unmatched: 6. Germline V gives CDR1 SGHRS, CDR2 YFSETQ. This CDR3 is 18 amino acids long. The CDR3 DNA follows: TGCGCCAGCAGCTTGGGACTAGCGGGAGGGCAGGGGTCCTACGAGCAGTACTTC. Protein sequence: CASSLGLAGGQGSYEQYF. Full variable domain (rest looked up from reference TRBV5-1 and TRBJ2-7): KAGVTQTPRYLIKTRGQQVTLSCSPISGHRSVSWYQQTPGQGLQFLFEYFSETQRNKGNFPGRFSGRQFSNSRSEMNVSTLELGDSALYLCASSLGLAGGQGSYEQYFGPGTRLTVT.

This sequence joins TRBV30 and TRBJ2-2; possible D gene TRBD2, 5 bases. Deletions cut 3 bases from V and 8 bases from J, with 13 bases between. Germline CDR1 and CDR2: GTSNPN and SVGIG (reference sequence). CDR3 length: 13 amino acids. As DNA, the CDR3 is TGTGCCTGGAGACTAGGGCGAGCGGGGGAGCTGTTTTTT. Protein: CAWRLGRAGELFF. Full variable domain (remainder filled in from reference TRBV30 and TRBJ2-2): SQTIHQWPATLVQPVGSPLSLECTVEGTSNPNLYWYRQAAGRGLQLLFYSVGIGQISSEVPQNLSASRPQDRQFILSSKKLLLSDSGFYLCAWRLGRAGELFFGEGSRLTVL.

V is TRBV28 and J is TRBJ2-3, with 9 nucleotides matching TRBD2. The ends lost 6 bases at V and 5 bases at J; junction bases unmatched: 12. The CDR3 sequence is 16 residues long. Germline lookup yields CDR1 MDHEN and CDR2 SYDVKM. Here the CDR3 reads CASSLLLAGVVDTQYF. CDR3 bases: TGTGCCAGCAGCTTACTTTTAGCGGGAGTGGTAGATACGCAGTATTTT.

The chain joins TRBV4-2 to TRBJ2-1; 14 nucleotides match TRBD2. The CDR3 extends over 16 amino acids. Germline V gene data show CDR1 as LGHNA and CDR2 as YNFKEQ. The V gene end was trimmed by 0 bases and the J gene end by 7 bases; junction bases not matched to a gene: 2. The CDR3 here is CASSQDRTSGRNEQFF. DNA of the CDR3: TGTGCCAGCAGCCAAGATCGGACTAGCGGGAGGAATGAGCAGTTCTTC.

This clone was counted once. The chain couples TRBV12-2 to TRBJ1-5. TRBV12-2 is termed a pseudogene. The CDR3 sequence is 17 residues long. The chain's CDR3 is CASRLARVEAENQPQHF. Here the CDR3 DNA reads TGTGCAAGTCGCTTAGCGAGGGTCGAGGCAGAAAATCAGCCCCAGCATTTT.

The CDR3 sequence: CASSVSNRLDTQYF. The CDR3 DNA reads TGTGCCAGCAGCGTATCCAACCGGTTAGATACGCAGTATTTT. This chain uses TRBV9 with TRBJ2-3; D not resolved. Germline V gene lookup returns CDR1 SGDLS and CDR2 YYNGEE. The V and J ends lost 1 base and 5 bases respectively, with 11 bases between them. The CDR3 covers 14 residues.

J is TRBJ1-1 and V is TRBV5-1, with D uncertain. The CDR3 consists of 15 residues. The germline V and J ends were trimmed by 0 bases and 1 base, with 10 bases remaining between them. The germline V gene has CDR1 SGHRS and CDR2 YFSETQ. CDR3 loop: CASSLEPSRNTEAFF. CDR3 DNA: TGCGCCAGCAGCTTGGAGCCGTCTCGGAACACTGAAGCTTTCTTT.

This chain joins TRBV5-6 and TRBJ2-7, with D perhaps TRBD2 (6 bases). Germline V gene lookup returns CDR1 SGHDT and CDR2 YYEEEE. Trimming pared 3 bases from V and 2 bases from J, leaving 12 bases between. The CDR3 totals 14 residues. The CDR3 DNA reads as TGTGCCAGCAGCTCCTTGGGACTCGCCTACGAGCAGTACTTC. Translation gives CASSSLGLAYEQYF.

The chain joins TRBV7-9 to TRBJ2-5; D might be TRBD1 (5 bases). Per the germline V gene, CDR1 is SEHNR and CDR2 is FQNEAQ (reference sequence). Trimming pared 5 bases from V and 1 base from J, leaving 14 bases between. The CDR3 runs to 15 residues. CDR3 nucleotides: TGTGCCAGCAGCCCACGGGCGACAGCCCAAGAGACCCAGTACTTC. Translated: CASSPRATAQETQYF.

This chain joins TRBV7-3 and TRBJ2-3, with D possibly being TRBD2 (5 bases). Deletions cut 3 bases from V and 4 bases from J, with 14 bases between. The CDR3 has 15 amino acids. Germline V lookup: CDR1 SGHTA, CDR2 FQGTGA. CDR3 nucleotides: TGTGCCAGCAGCTTGCGAGGGAAAGAGGCAGATACGCAGTATTTT. It is translated as CASSLRGKEADTQYF.

The chain links TRBV6-1 to TRBJ2-5; 7 bases line up with TRBD2. The assigned J gene may be wrong: the sequence end matches TRBJ2-7 better. Germline V gene lookup returns CDR1 MNHNS and CDR2 SASEGT. The CDR3 loop spans 12 amino acids. The CDR3 sequence is CASGTTSSEQYF. The CDR3, as DNA: TGTGCCAGCGGGACGACTAGCTCCGAGCAGTACTTC.

The CDR3, as DNA: TGTGCCAGCACCACGACTCCTCCCGGCTACACCTTC. It is translated as CASTTTPPGYTF. The rearrangement links TRBV28 to TRBJ1-2; D gene ambiguous. V lost 7 bases, J lost 8 bases, and 14 bases lay in between. Germline loops: CDR1 MDHEN, CDR2 SYDVKM. The CDR3 contains 12 residues.

The genes are TRBV29-1 and TRBJ2-7; 7 bases agree with TRBD1. The CDR3 is made up of 14 amino acids. The germline V gene has CDR1 SQVTM and CDR2 ANQGSEA. The trim removed 1 base at V and 3 bases at J, leaving 6 bases unmatched. CDR3 in amino acids: CSVEGTGKGYEQYF. CDR3 coding DNA: TGCAGCGTTGAAGGGACAGGAAAGGGCTACGAGCAGTACTTC.

The rearrangement joins TRBV27 to TRBJ2-7, with 11 bases lining up with TRBD2. This CDR3 spans 15 amino acids. Germline V CDR1 and CDR2: MNHEY, SMNVEV (reference sequence). V lost 4 bases to trimming and J lost 7 bases; unmatched junction nucleotides: 9. The CDR3 sequence is CASSSTSGRLGEQYF. Written as DNA, the CDR3 is TGTGCCAGCAGTTCTACTAGCGGGAGATTGGGTGAGCAGTACTTC.

This chain links TRBV2 with TRBJ1-5; 7 positions match TRBD1. The CDR3 consists of 13 residues. The germline V gene encodes CDR1 SNHLY and CDR2 FYNNEI. The ends lost 5 bases at V and 7 bases at J; junction bases unmatched: 5. The CDR3 DNA is TGTGCCAGCAGTCCTACAGGGGACCAGCCCCAGCATTTT. Translation gives CASSPTGDQPQHF.

This chain connects TRBV5-1 to TRBJ2-1, with 10 bases matching TRBD2. CDR3 length equals 17 residues. V lost 3 bases to trimming and J lost 9 bases; unmatched junction nucleotides: 15. From germline, CDR1 is SGHRS and CDR2 YFSETQ. CDR3 loop: CASSSGLAATRQVEQFF. CDR3 coding DNA: TGCGCCAGCAGCTCAGGACTAGCGGCTACCCGACAGGTTGAGCAGTTCTTC.

The chain combines TRBV6-1 with TRBJ1-1, with 7 bases lining up with TRBD1. The CDR3 runs to 16 residues. The V segment lost 2 bases and the J segment 1 base; nucleotides outside the gene matches: 7. Germline V lookup: CDR1 MNHNS, CDR2 SASEGT. The chain's CDR3 is CASSELIGDRNTEAFF. CDR3 DNA: TGTGCCAGCAGTGAATTAATCGGGGACAGGAACACTGAAGCTTTCTTT.

This chain joins TRBV4-2 and TRBJ2-5; the D gene is possibly TRBD2 (5 bases). The J call may be in error: the DNA end matches TRBJ2-7 better. CDR1 is LGHNA and CDR2 is YNFKEQ in the germline V gene. This CDR3 spans 15 amino acids. The CDR3 spells CASSQEGSTYGEQYF. The CDR3 nucleotides are TGTGCCAGCAGCCAAGAGGGGAGCACTTATGGCGAGCAGTACTTC.